Presented here are 15 T cell receptor beta chains from one specimen sequenced in a study of CD8 T cells in Susac syndrome. After extraction with the RNeasy kit, roughly 0.5 to 1 ug of the RNA was reverse transcribed using random hexamers. TCRdb analysed the immunoSEQ multiplex PCR reads with MiXCR anew, one entry per CDR3 protein. This table has approximately 140,000 distinct CDR3 sequences, 90% to 95% appearing once. Specimen: CD4+ T cells from PBMCs. Receptors were obtained from a human donor with multiple sclerosis.

V and J are TRBV13 and TRBJ2-2; TRBD2 aligns across 10 bases. Germline values: CDR1 PRHDT, CDR2 FYEKMQ (reference sequence). The junction had 7 bases not matched to a gene; V was cut back by 6 bases and J by 6 bases. This CDR3 region has 15 residues. CDR3 in DNA: TGTGCCAGCAGATACCTAGCGGGGGTCGCCGGGGAGCTGTTTTTT. This translates into CASRYLAGVAGELFF. The whole variable domain, filled in from reference TRBV13 and TRBJ2-2, reads AAGVIQSPRHLIKEKRETATLKCYPIPRHDTVYWYQQGPGQDPQFLISFYEKMQSDKGSIPDRFSAQQFSDYHSELNMSSLELGDSALYFCASRYLAGVAGELFFGEGSRLTVL.

This chain links TRBV2 with TRBJ1-5, with D possibly matching TRBD1 (5 bases). V was trimmed by 4 bases and J by 9 bases, leaving 13 bases between them. The CDR3 sequence is 13 residues long. Germline CDR1 is SNHLY and CDR2 is FYNNEI. The CDR3 loop is CASSVGPPMPQHF. CDR3 nucleotides: TGTGCCAGCAGTGTGGGACCTCCCATGCCCCAGCATTTT.

The chain is built from TRBV2 and TRBJ1-1; D may be TRBD1 (5 bases). The germline V gene has CDR1 SNHLY and CDR2 FYNNEI. The CDR3 sequence is 15 residues long. V was shortened by 5 bases and J by 5 bases, with 18 bases between the two germline ends. Written as DNA, the CDR3 is TGTGCCAGCAGTCCCTTAACCGGGGCGGGAACTGAAGCTTTCTTT. It translates to CASSPLTGAGTEAFF.

The V gene is TRBV11-3, the J gene TRBJ2-1; D not certain. V was trimmed by 2 bases and J by 7 bases, leaving 18 bases between them. There are 16 residues in the CDR3. CDR1 and CDR2 (germline): SGHNT, YENEEA. The CDR3 is CASSLSSLPTINEQFF. CDR3 DNA sequence: TGTGCCAGCAGCTTATCGTCCTTGCCTACAATTAATGAGCAGTTCTTC.

This clonotype was observed once. This chain links TRBV9 with TRBJ2-2, with D tentatively TRBD1 (5 bases). The CDR3 sequence is 15 residues long. Germline V gene sequence: CDR1 SGDLS, CDR2 YYNGEE. V was pared by 6 bases and J by 1 base, with 13 bases between. The CDR3 nucleotides are TGTGCCAGCACCCCAGGGATACAGAACACCGGGGAGCTGTTTTTT. Protein: CASTPGIQNTGELFF.

V gene TRBV6-6 combines with J gene TRBJ2-7; 11 bases are a match to TRBD1. The germline V gene has CDR1 MNHNY and CDR2 SVGAGI (reference sequence). The CDR3 is 12 residues long. The trim removed 6 bases at V and 9 bases at J, leaving 4 bases unmatched. CDR3: CASRGQGEAQYF. CDR3 nucleotides: TGTGCCAGCAGGGGACAGGGGGAAGCGCAGTACTTC.

V usage is TRBV29-1 and J usage is TRBJ2-5; D unclear. From germline, CDR1 is SQVTM and CDR2 ANQGSEA. The length of the CDR3 is 12 residues. Trimming took off 2 bases at V and 2 bases at J, with 6 bases between the two ends. CDR3 DNA sequence: TGCAGCGTTGAACACCTACAAGAGACCCAGTACTTC. Its translation is CSVEHLQETQYF.

This clonotype was seen a single time. The chain employs TRBV7-2 and TRBJ2-5; D possibly corresponds to TRBD2 (5 bases). Between the trimmed V and J ends, which lost 2 bases and 0 bases, there was a span of 16 bases. Looked up from germline, CDR1 is SGHTA and CDR2 is FQGNSA. The CDR3 runs 17 residues. DNA for the CDR3: TGTGCCAGCAGCTTATTTCCCCCCCCGAGGGACCAAGAGACCCAGTACTTC. Translating gives CASSLFPPPRDQETQYF.

V is TRBV30 and J is TRBJ1-1; D gene uncertain. The CDR3 sequence is 12 residues long. The germline V gene encodes CDR1 GTSNPN and CDR2 SVGIG (reference sequence). Trimming pared 4 bases from V and 2 bases from J, leaving 8 bases between. CDR3 nucleotides: TGTGCCTGGACAGCTTACAACACTGAAGCTTTCTTT. Translating it yields CAWTAYNTEAFF. Filled out from reference TRBV30 and TRBJ1-1, the complete variable domain reads SQTIHQWPATLVQPVGSPLSLECTVEGTSNPNLYWYRQAAGRGLQLLFYSVGIGQISSEVPQNLSASRPQDRQFILSSKKLLLSDSGFYLCAWTAYNTEAFFGQGTRLTVV.

This chain links TRBV19 with TRBJ1-5; D possibly corresponds to TRBD1 (6 bases). V was trimmed by 3 bases and J by 0 bases, leaving 15 bases between them. Germline loops: CDR1 LNHDA, CDR2 SQIVND (reference sequence). This CDR3 has 17 residues. CDR3 amino acids: CASSIQVGGHSNQPQHF. The CDR3 coding sequence is TGTGCCAGTAGTATCCAGGTGGGGGGCCATAGCAATCAGCCCCAGCATTTT.

Concerning this clonotype itself: A read error may produce the germline difference seen at one junction end. The chain is built from TRBV20-1 and TRBJ2-2; no firm D call. Germline V gene lookup returns CDR1 DFQATT and CDR2 SNEGSKA (reference sequence). CDR3 length: 13 residues. CDR3 region: CSAREQEIGELFF. The CDR3 DNA reads as TGCAGTGCGAGAGAACAAGAAATCGGGGAGCTGTTTTTT.

The rearrangement links TRBV12-3 or TRBV12-4 to TRBJ2-2; 9 bases are shared with TRBD2. V lost 6 bases, J lost 7 bases, and 6 bases stayed unmatched. The CDR3 has 14 residues. The CDR3 sequence is CASRAGTSIGELFF. CDR3 coding DNA: TGTGCCAGCAGAGCCGGGACTAGCATCGGGGAGCTGTTTTTT.

The chain is built from TRBV4-1 and TRBJ1-6, with D unresolved. Germline CDR1 is MGHRA and CDR2 is YSYEKL. Trimming left V 0 bases short and J 10 bases short, with 16 bases between. CDR3 length equals 16 residues. As DNA, the CDR3 is TGCGCCAGCAGCCAAGATTCCGCCTTTTGGGGATCACCCCTCCACTTT. Translated, it gives CASSQDSAFWGSPLHF.

J is TRBJ1-5 and V is TRBV20-1; D may be TRBD1 (5 bases). CDR1 DFQATT and CDR2 SNEGSKA come from the germline V gene (reference sequence). The CDR3 covers 15 residues. Between the trimmed V and J ends, which lost 5 bases and 5 bases, there was a span of 19 bases. CDR3 in amino acids: CSAEAPGRHDQPQHF. The CDR3, as DNA: TGCAGTGCTGAGGCTCCGGGACGGCATGATCAGCCCCAGCATTTT.

Only one count was recorded for this clonotype. This chain connects TRBV3-1 to TRBJ1-1; D is uncertain. The CDR3 runs to 15 residues. The germline CDR1 and CDR2 sequences are LGHDT and YNNKEL (reference sequence). The V end lost 4 bases, the J end lost 0 bases, and 12 bases lay between the germline ends. The CDR3, as DNA: TGTGCCAGCAGCCCCCGGCCGGGAATGAACACTGAAGCTTTCTTT. It yields the protein CASSPRPGMNTEAFF. Supplemented by reference TRBV3-1 and TRBJ1-1, the full variable domain reads DTAVSQTPKYLVTQMGNDKSIKCEQNLGHDTMYWYKQDSKKFLKIMFSYNNKELIINETVPNRFSPKSPDKAHLNLHINSLELGDSAVYFCASSPRPGMNTEAFFGQGTRLTVV.